The source of this T cell receptor beta chain is a study of cytomegalovirus exposure and HLA in healthy donors. Remarks on this clone: No antigen is known for it.

General observations from the study: The study flagged 150 to 200 TCR beta chains as cytomegalovirus-associated.

Method: immunoSEQ multiplex PCR; TCRdb's copy keeps in-frame clones and lacks some. The table shows 200,000 to 300,000 clones, with roughly 88% occurring only once. The donors were members of the validation cohort, which comprised 90 to 150 subjects and was separate from the first cohort of 600 to 850 subjects. CDR3 length equals 15 residues. V lost 3 bases, J lost 4 bases, and 16 bases lay in between. Germline-derived CDR1 and CDR2 are MNHEY and SMNVEV (reference sequence). Sequenced sample: PBMCs. This chain connects TRBV27 to TRBJ2-7; possible D gene TRBD1, 6 bases. The source of this sequence is a woman aged 25 to 45 in good health and CMV-seronegative. DNA for the CDR3: TGTGCCAGCAGTTTTACTACAGGGTTTGCTTACGAGCAGTACTTC. This gives the protein CASSFTTGFAYEQYF.